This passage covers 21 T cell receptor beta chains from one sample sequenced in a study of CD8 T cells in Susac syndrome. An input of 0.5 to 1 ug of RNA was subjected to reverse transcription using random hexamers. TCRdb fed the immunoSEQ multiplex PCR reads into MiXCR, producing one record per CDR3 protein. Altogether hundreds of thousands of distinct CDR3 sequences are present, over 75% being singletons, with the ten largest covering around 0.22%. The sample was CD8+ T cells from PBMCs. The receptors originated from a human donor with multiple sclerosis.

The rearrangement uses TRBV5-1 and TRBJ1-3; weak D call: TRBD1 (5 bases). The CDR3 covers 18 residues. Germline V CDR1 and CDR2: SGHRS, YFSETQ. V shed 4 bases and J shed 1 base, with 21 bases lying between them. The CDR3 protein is CASSLPGTETISGNTIYF. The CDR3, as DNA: TGCGCCAGCAGCCTTCCCGGGACGGAAACCATTTCTGGAAACACCATATATTTT.

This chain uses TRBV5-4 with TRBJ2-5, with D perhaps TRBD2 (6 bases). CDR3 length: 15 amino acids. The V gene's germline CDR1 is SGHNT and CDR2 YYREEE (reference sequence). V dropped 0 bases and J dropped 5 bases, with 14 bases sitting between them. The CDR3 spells CASSLEGLLGETQYF. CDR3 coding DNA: TGTGCCAGCAGCTTGGAGGGACTCCTGGGGGAGACCCAGTACTTC.

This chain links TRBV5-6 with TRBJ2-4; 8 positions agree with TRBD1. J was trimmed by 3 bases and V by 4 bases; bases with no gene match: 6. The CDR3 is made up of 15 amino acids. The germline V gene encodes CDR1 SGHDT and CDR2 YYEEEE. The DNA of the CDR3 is TGTGCCAGCAGCGTTGACAGGGGTGGCAAAAACATTCAGTACTTC. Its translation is CASSVDRGGKNIQYF.

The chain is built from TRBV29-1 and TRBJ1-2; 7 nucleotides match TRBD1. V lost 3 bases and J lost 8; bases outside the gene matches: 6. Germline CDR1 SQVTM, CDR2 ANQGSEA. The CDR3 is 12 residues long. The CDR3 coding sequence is TGCAGCGTTGAGAGGGGGCCTAGAGGCTACACCTTC. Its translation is CSVERGPRGYTF.

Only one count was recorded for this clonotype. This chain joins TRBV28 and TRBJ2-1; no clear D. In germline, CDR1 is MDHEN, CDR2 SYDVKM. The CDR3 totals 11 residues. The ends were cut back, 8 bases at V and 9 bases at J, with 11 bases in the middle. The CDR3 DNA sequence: TGTGCCAGCTTCTCAGGTTTTGAGCAGTTCTTC. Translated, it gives CASFSGFEQFF.

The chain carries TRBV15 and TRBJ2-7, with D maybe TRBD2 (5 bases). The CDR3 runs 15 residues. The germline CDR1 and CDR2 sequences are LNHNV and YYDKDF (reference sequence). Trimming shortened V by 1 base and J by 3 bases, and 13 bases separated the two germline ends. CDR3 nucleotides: TGTGCCACCAGCAGAGGCGCAGGCGAGGGCTACGAGCAGTACTTC. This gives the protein CATSRGAGEGYEQYF.

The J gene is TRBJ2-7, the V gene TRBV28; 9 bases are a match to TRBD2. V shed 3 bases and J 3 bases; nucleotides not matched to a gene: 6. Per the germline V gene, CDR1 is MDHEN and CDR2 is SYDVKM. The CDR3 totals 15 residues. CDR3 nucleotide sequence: TGTGCCAGCAGTTTTCAGTCTAGCGGGATCTACGAGCAGTACTTC. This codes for CASSFQSSGIYEQYF. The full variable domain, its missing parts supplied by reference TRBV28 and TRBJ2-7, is DVKVTQSSRYLVKRTGEKVFLECVQDMDHENMFWYRQDPGLGLRLIYFSYDVKMKEKGDIPEGYSVSREKKERFSLILESASTNQTSMYLCASSFQSSGIYEQYFGPGTRLTVT.

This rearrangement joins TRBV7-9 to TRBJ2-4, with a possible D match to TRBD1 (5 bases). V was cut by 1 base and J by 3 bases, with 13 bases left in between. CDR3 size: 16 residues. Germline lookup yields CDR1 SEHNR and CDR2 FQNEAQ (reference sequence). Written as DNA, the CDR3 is TGTGCCAGCAGCTTAGATCTAGGGGATGGCAAAAACATTCAGTACTTC. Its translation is CASSLDLGDGKNIQYF. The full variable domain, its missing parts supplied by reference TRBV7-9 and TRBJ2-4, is DTGVSQNPRHKITKRGQNVTFRCDPISEHNRLYWYRQTLGQGPEFLTYFQNEAQLEKSRLLSDRFSAERPKGSFSTLEIQRTEQGDSAMYLCASSLDLGDGKNIQYFGAGTRLSVL.

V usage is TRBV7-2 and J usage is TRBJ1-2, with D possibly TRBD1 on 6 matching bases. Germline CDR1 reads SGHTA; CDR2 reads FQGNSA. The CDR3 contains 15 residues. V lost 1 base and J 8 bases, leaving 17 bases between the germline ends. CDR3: CASSLEARGAQGYTF. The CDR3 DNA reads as TGTGCCAGCAGCTTAGAGGCCAGGGGCGCTCAAGGCTACACCTTC.

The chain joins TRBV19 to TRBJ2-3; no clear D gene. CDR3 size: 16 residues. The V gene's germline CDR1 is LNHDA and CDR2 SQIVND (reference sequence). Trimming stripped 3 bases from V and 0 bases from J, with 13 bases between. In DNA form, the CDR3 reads TGTGCCAGTAGTATTTCGTCGGCAGTTAGCACAGATACGCAGTATTTT. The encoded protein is CASSISSAVSTDTQYF. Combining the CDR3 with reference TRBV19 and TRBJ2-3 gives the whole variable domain DGGITQSPKYLFRKEGQNVTLSCEQNLNHDAMYWYRQDPGQGLRLIYYSQIVNDFQKGDIAEGYSVSREKKESFPLTVTSAQKNPTAFYLCASSISSAVSTDTQYFGPGTRLTVL.

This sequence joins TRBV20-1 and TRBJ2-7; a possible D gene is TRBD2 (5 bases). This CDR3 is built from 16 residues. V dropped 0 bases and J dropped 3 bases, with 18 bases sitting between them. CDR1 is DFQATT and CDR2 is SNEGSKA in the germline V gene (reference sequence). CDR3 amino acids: CSARDADERSGYEQYF. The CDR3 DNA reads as TGCAGTGCTAGAGACGCCGACGAGCGGTCCGGCTACGAGCAGTACTTC.

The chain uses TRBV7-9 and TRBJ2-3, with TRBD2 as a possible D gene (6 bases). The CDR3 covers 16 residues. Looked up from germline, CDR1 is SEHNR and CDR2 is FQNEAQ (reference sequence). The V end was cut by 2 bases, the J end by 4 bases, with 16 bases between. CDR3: CASSLIKVAGPDTQYF. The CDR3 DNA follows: TGTGCCAGCAGCTTAATTAAGGTGGCGGGACCAGATACGCAGTATTTT.

This CDR3 is CASSFAWYEQYF. CDR3 nucleotides: TGTGCCAGCAGCTTTGCCTGGTACGAGCAGTACTTC. The V call is TRBV7-8, the J call TRBJ2-7; D gene unclear. V lost 3 bases to trimming and J lost 4 bases, with 7 bases between them. CDR1 SGHVS and CDR2 FQNEAQ come from the germline V gene. The CDR3 runs to 12 residues.

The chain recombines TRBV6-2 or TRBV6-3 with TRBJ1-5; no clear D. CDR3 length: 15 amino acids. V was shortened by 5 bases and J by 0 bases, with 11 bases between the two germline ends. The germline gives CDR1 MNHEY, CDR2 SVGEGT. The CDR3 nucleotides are TGTGCCAGCAGTATGACGGCTTATAGCAATCAGCCCCAGCATTTT. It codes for CASSMTAYSNQPQHF.

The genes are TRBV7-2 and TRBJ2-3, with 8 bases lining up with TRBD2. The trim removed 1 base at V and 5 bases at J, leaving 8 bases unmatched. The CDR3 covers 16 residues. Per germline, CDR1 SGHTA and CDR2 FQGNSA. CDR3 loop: CASSLVATSVLDTQYF. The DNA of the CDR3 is TGTGCCAGCAGCTTAGTGGCGACTAGCGTTTTAGATACGCAGTATTTT.

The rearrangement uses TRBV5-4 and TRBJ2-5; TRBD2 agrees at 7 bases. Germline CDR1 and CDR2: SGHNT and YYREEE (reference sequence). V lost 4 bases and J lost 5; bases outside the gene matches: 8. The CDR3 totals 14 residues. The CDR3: CASSDTTSDETQYF. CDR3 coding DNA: TGTGCCAGCAGCGATACAACTAGCGACGAGACCCAGTACTTC.

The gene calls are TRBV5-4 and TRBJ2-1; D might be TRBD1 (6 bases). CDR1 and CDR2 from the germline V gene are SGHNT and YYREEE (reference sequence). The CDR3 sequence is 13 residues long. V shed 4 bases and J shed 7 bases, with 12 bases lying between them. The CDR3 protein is CASSREQGNEQFF. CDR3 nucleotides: TGTGCCAGCAGCCGTGAACAGGGTAATGAGCAGTTCTTC.

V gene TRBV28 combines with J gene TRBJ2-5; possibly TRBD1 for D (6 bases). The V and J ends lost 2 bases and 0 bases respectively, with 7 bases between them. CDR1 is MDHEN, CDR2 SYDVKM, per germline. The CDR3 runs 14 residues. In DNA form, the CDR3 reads TGTGCCAGCAGTTTAAGGGGGTACCAAGAGACCCAGTACTTC. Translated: CASSLRGYQETQYF.

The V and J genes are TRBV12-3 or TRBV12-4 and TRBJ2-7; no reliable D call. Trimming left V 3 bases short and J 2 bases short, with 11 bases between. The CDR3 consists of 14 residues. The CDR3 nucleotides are TGTGCCAGCAGTTTCGGCCAGGCTACCTACGAGCAGTACTTC. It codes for CASSFGQATYEQYF.

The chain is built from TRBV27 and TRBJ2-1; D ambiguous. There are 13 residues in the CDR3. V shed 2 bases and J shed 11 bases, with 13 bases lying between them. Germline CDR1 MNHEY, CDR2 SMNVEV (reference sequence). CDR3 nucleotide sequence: TGTGCCAGCAGTTTAAATCTGATACGAAAGCAGTTCTTC. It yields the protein CASSLNLIRKQFF.

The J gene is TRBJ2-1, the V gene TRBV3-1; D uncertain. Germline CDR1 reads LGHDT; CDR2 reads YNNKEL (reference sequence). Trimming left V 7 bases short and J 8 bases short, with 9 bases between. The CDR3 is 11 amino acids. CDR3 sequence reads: CASTHLDEQFF. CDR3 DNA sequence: TGTGCCAGCACCCATCTCGATGAGCAGTTCTTC.